These 10 T cell receptor beta chains originate from one sample sequenced in a study of T-cell reconstitution after alpha-beta-depleted transplantation in children. Unique molecular identifiers featured in how the TCRbeta library was prepared. TCRdb passed the PCR reads through MiXCR, listing each CDR3 protein once. This sample has over 100,000 distinct CDR3 sequences, with approximately 10% found just once. Sequencing used PBMCs, obtained before TCRalphabeta/CD19-depleted stem cell transplant. Receptors were obtained from a boy aged 2 to 10 with acute lymphoblastic leukemia, due to receive a stem cell transplant.

This clonotype was recorded a few times. The rearrangement links TRBV20-1 to TRBJ2-1, with D unresolved. Germline V gene lookup returns CDR1 DFQATT and CDR2 SNEGSKA (reference sequence). This CDR3 has 14 amino acids. Trimming pared 3 bases from V and 4 bases from J, leaving 13 bases between. CDR3 in amino acids: CSASAKRQYNEQFF. The DNA of the CDR3 is TGCAGTGCTAGTGCAAAGCGACAATACAATGAGCAGTTCTTC.

The table lists this clonotype with a few counts. V and J are TRBV5-1 and TRBJ2-2; D is unresolved. Trimming left V 0 bases short and J 2 bases short, with 5 bases between. The CDR3 has 14 amino acids. The germline V gene has CDR1 SGHRS and CDR2 YFSETQ. The CDR3: CASSLALNTGELFF. The CDR3 DNA reads as TGCGCCAGCAGCTTGGCGCTCAACACCGGGGAGCTGTTTTTT.

This clonotype was recorded at least ten times. V is TRBV12-3 or TRBV12-4 and J is TRBJ2-7, with 9 bases aligning to TRBD1. V dropped 6 bases and J dropped 1; count of bases not matched to a gene: 4. This CDR3 region has 14 residues. CDR3 bases: TGTGCCAGCAGCCCCGGACAGGGGTCCTACGAGCAGTACTTC. This gives the protein CASSPGQGSYEQYF.

The chain uses TRBV2 and TRBJ1-2; TRBD1 aligns across 7 bases. V shed 7 bases, J shed 2 bases, and the junction held 1 base outside the gene matches. Per the germline V gene, CDR1 is SNHLY and CDR2 is FYNNEI. The CDR3 contains 12 residues. The CDR3 protein is CASTQGNYGYTF. The CDR3 DNA is TGTGCCAGCACACAGGGGAACTATGGCTACACCTTC.

This clonotype came up many times. The V and J genes are TRBV5-1 and TRBJ1-4; D is unresolved. The length of the CDR3 is 16 residues. Trimming removed 1 base at V and 8 bases at J, with 18 bases between. CDR1 and CDR2 (germline): SGHRS, YFSETQ. CDR3 bases: TGCGCCAGCAGCTTGATCAACAGTGCCGGAGGCGAAAAACTGTTTTTT. Its translation: CASSLINSAGGEKLFF.

This clonotype was seen repeatedly, ten times or more. The genes are TRBV6-5 and TRBJ1-1; possibly TRBD1 for D (6 bases). Trimming took 9 bases from V and 6 from J, leaving 17 bases between them. Germline assignment: CDR1 MNHEY and CDR2 SVGAGI. CDR3 length equals 13 residues. The CDR3 sequence: CASVRRGVPEAFF. For the CDR3, the DNA is TGTGCCAGTGTTCGGAGGGGGGTGCCTGAAGCTTTCTTT.

This clonotype occurred many times. This chain connects TRBV5-1 to TRBJ2-5, with TRBD2 as a possible D gene (5 bases). V shed 4 bases and J shed 4 bases, with 11 bases lying between them. Germline loops: CDR1 SGHRS, CDR2 YFSETQ. The CDR3 spans 13 residues. CDR3 nucleotides: TGCGCCAGCAGCGCAGGAGGACCAGAGACCCAGTACTTC. Translation: CASSAGGPETQYF.

This clonotype was observed a handful of times. The rearrangement links TRBV20-1 to TRBJ2-1; the D gene is possibly TRBD2 (5 bases). Trimming removed 5 bases at V and 10 bases at J, with 15 bases between. The CDR3 extends over 12 amino acids. CDR1 is DFQATT and CDR2 is SNEGSKA in the germline V gene (reference sequence). The chain's CDR3 is CSADYLLQEQFF. The CDR3 DNA sequence: TGCAGTGCTGACTACCTCCTCCAAGAGCAGTTCTTC.

This clonotype was seen repeatedly, ten times or more. The chain combines TRBV20-1 with TRBJ2-7; D possibly uses TRBD1 or TRBD2 (6 bases each). Germline V CDR1 and CDR2: DFQATT, SNEGSKA (reference sequence). The length of the CDR3 is 16 residues. Trimming removed 3 bases from V and 6 bases from J, with 24 bases in between. The CDR3 coding sequence is TGCAGTGCTAGGGCGGGACACCCCATGACGATCCTCGAGCAGTACTTC. Translating gives CSARAGHPMTILEQYF.

This clonotype was seen a handful of times. The chain is built from TRBV29-1 and TRBJ1-2; TRBD1 is a possible D gene (5 bases). This CDR3 is 13 amino acids long. CDR1 SQVTM and CDR2 ANQGSEA come from the germline V gene. The V end was cut by 2 bases, the J end by 7 bases, with 14 bases between. CDR3: CSVEFRSGTGYTF. The DNA for the CDR3 is TGCAGCGTTGAATTCAGGTCCGGGACTGGCTACACCTTC.